These 5 T cell receptor beta chains were sequenced from one sample in a study of beta chain bispecific antibodies for T cell cancers. Study-wide results and caveats: The leukemia cells, rather than normal T cells, gave most of the targeted TRBV signal.

T cells were expanded from blood mononuclear cells for approximately 3 days with anti-CD3 OKT3 or CD3/CD28 beads. TCRdb fed the 5' RACE reads into MiXCR, producing one record per CDR3 protein. This sample yields about 18,000 distinct CDR3 sequences, of which around 2.1% are seen a single time; 6.9% belongs to the top ten. For these TCRs, the target antigens are not known. The sequenced sample consisted of healthy donor T cells cultured with leukemia cells. These receptors were taken from a human donor in good health. Some clones in this sample may be carry-over from other donors' samples.

This clonotype was counted many times. This chain joins TRBV3-1 and TRBJ2-1; perhaps TRBD2 as D (5 bases). Between the trimmed V and J ends, which lost 6 bases and 4 bases, there was a span of 13 bases. Germline lookup yields CDR1 LGHDT and CDR2 YNNKEL (reference sequence). The CDR3 totals 14 residues. CDR3 sequence (DNA): TGTGCCAGCAGTCGAACGGAGGTGTACAATGAGCAGTTCTTC. It codes for CASSRTEVYNEQFF.

In this sample, this clonotype turned up many times. The chain employs TRBV19 and TRBJ1-1; no reliable D call. Germline V gene lookup returns CDR1 LNHDA and CDR2 SQIVND (reference sequence). The length of the CDR3 is 15 residues. The V gene lost 7 bases and the J gene lost 4 bases, with 19 bases spanning the gap. Here the CDR3 DNA reads TGTGCCAGTAAAACGACCCCCGGGTATGGCACTGAAGCTTTCTTT. This encodes CASKTTPGYGTEAFF.

This clonotype was counted many times. This chain links TRBV28 with TRBJ1-2; D not resolved. Germline V lookup: CDR1 MDHEN, CDR2 SYDVKM. The V and J ends lost 2 bases and 3 bases respectively, with 4 bases between them. The CDR3 contains 12 residues. The CDR3 reads CASSLRDYGYTF. The DNA of the CDR3 is TGTGCCAGCAGTTTAAGAGACTATGGCTACACCTTC.

There are many counts of this clonotype. The rearrangement uses TRBV5-1 and TRBJ1-2, with D perhaps matching TRBD1 (6 bases). This CDR3 has 14 residues. CDR1 SGHRS and CDR2 YFSETQ come from the germline V gene. V was clipped by 3 bases and J by 2 bases, with 11 bases between them. The CDR3 protein is CASSWTDRNYGYTF. The CDR3 bases are TGCGCCAGCAGCTGGACGGACAGAAACTATGGCTACACCTTC.

In its sample, this clonotype was seen many times. V gene TRBV7-3 combines with J gene TRBJ1-5; possible D gene TRBD1, 6 bases. This CDR3 contains 19 residues. Germline V lookup: CDR1 SGHTA, CDR2 FQGTGA. With 5 bases removed from V and 0 bases from J, the gap between germline ends came to 23 bases. For the CDR3, the DNA is TGTGCCAGCAGCCCACGGAGCCCGGGGGCCTACTATAGCAATCAGCCCCAGCATTTT. Translation: CASSPRSPGAYYSNQPQHF.